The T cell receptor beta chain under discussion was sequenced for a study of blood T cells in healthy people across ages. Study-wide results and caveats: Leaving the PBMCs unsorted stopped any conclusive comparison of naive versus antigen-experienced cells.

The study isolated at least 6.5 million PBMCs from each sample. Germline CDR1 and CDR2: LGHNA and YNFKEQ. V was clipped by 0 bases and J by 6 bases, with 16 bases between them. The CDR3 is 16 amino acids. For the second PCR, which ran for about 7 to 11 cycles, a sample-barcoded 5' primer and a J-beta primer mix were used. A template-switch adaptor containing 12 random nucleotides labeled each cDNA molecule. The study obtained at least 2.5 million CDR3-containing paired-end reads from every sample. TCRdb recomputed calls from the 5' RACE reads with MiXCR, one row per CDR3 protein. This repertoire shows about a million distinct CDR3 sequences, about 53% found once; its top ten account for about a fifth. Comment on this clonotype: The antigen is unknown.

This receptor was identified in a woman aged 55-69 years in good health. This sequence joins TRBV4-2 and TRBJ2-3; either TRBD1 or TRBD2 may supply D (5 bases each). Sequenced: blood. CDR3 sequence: CASSQEIGTGGDTQYF. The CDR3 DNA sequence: TGTGCCAGCAGCCAAGAGATAGGGACCGGTGGTGATACGCAGTATTTT.